These T cell receptor beta chains were read from a single sample in a study of blood T cells in healthy people across ages. TCRdb reprocessed the 5' RACE reads with MiXCR, giving one entry per CDR3 protein. The sample has some 670,000 distinct CDR3 sequences, approximately 52% seen once. Sequenced: blood. The origin of the receptors is a woman older than 75 in good health. CDR3s include the opening cysteine and the closing phenylalanine or tryptophan. The order of the fields is CDR3 protein, CDR3 DNA, clone size, CDR3 length, V gene, J gene, D gene. A D gene is named only where the DNA matches it firmly. Expanded clones get a size class; other rows say once, few or many, or leave the size out.

CDR3aa: CASSQVGTGDTIYF
CDR3nt: TGTGCCAGCAGCCAAGTGGGAACTGGAGACACCATATATTTT
abundance: -
len: 14
v_gene: TRBV3-1
j_gene: TRBJ1-3
d_gene: -

CDR3aa: CSVEEQGTDTQYF
CDR3nt: TGCAGCGTTGAAGAACAGGGTACAGATACGCAGTATTTT
abundance: -
len: 13
v_gene: TRBV29-1
j_gene: TRBJ2-3
d_gene: -

CDR3aa: CSAAGPGNEQYF
CDR3nt: TGCAGCGCCGCTGGGCCAGGTAACGAGCAGTACTTC
abundance: few
len: 12
v_gene: TRBV29-1
j_gene: TRBJ2-7
d_gene: -

CDR3aa: CASSEGQGPDTQYF
CDR3nt: TGTGCCAGCAGTGAAGGACAGGGGCCAGATACGCAGTATTTT
abundance: -
len: 14
v_gene: TRBV6-1
j_gene: TRBJ2-3
d_gene: TRBD1

CDR3aa: CASRRTGEGYEQYF
CDR3nt: TGTGCCAGCAGGAGGACAGGGGAGGGCTACGAGCAGTACTTC
abundance: -
len: 14
v_gene: TRBV6-6
j_gene: TRBJ2-7
d_gene: TRBD1

CDR3aa: CTSRRRGLNGYTF
CDR3nt: TGTACCAGCAGACGTCGGGGTCTCAATGGCTACACCTTC
abundance: -
len: 13
v_gene: TRBV2
j_gene: TRBJ1-2
d_gene: -

CDR3aa: CASSDSGNTEAFF
CDR3nt: TGTGCCAGCAGTGACTCTGGGAACACTGAAGCTTTCTTT
abundance: -
len: 13
v_gene: TRBV6-2/TRBV6-3
j_gene: TRBJ1-1
d_gene: -

CDR3aa: CASSSWTEGNYEQYF
CDR3nt: TGCGCCAGCAGCAGCTGGACAGAAGGGAACTACGAGCAGTACTTC
abundance: -
len: 15
v_gene: TRBV4-1
j_gene: TRBJ2-7
d_gene: -

CDR3aa: CASSRPQDEGTIYF
CDR3nt: TGTGCCAGCAGCCGACCACAGGACGAGGGGACCATATATTTT
abundance: -
len: 14
v_gene: TRBV6-6
j_gene: TRBJ1-3
d_gene: -

CDR3aa: CASSFGTGNGYTF
CDR3nt: TGTGCCAGCAGTTTCGGGACAGGGAATGGCTACACCTTC
abundance: many
len: 13
v_gene: TRBV12-3/TRBV12-4
j_gene: TRBJ1-2
d_gene: TRBD1

CDR3aa: CATSEDRGQTDTQYF
CDR3nt: TGTGCCACCAGTGAAGACAGGGGGCAGACAGATACGCAGTATTTT
abundance: many
len: 15
v_gene: TRBV24-1
j_gene: TRBJ2-3
d_gene: TRBD1